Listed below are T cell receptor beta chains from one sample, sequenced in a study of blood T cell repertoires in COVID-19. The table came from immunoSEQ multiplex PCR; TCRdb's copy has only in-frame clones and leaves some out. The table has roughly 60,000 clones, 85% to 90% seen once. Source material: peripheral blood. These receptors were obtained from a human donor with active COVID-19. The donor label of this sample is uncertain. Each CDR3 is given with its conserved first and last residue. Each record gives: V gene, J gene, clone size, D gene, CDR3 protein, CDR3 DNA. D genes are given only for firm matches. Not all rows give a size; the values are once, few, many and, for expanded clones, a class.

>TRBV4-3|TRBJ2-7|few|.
CASSQARNSGEQYF
TGCGCCAGCAGCCAAGCACGGAATTCGGGCGAGCAGTACTTC
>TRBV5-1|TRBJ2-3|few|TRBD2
CASSLLLAGGSSTDTQYF
TGCGCCAGCAGCTTGCTACTAGCGGGGGGGTCTAGCACAGATACGCAGTATTTT
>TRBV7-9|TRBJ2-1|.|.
CASSRPEFNEQFF
TGTGCCAGCAGCCGCCCAGAATTCAATGAGCAGTTCTTC
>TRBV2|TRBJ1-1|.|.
CASSVEKGGTEAFF
TGTGCCAGCAGTGTGGAGAAAGGGGGCACTGAAGCTTTCTTT
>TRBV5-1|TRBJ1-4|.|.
CASSLGAGNEKLFF
TGCGCCAGCAGCTTGGGCGCAGGGAATGAAAAACTGTTTTTT
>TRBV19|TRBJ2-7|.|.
CASSTPGTHYEQYF
TGTGCCAGTAGTACCCCCGGGACACACTACGAGCAGTACTTC
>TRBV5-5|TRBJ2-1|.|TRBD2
CASSLASGRDNEQFF
TGTGCCAGCAGCTTGGCTAGCGGGAGGGACAATGAGCAGTTCTTC
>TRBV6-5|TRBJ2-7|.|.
CASSSGGPAYEQYF
TGTGCCAGCAGTTCCGGGGGACCGGCCTACGAGCAGTACTTC
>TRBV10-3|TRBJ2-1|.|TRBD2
CAISRAGAQDEQFF
TGTGCCATCAGTCGAGCGGGGGCCCAGGATGAGCAGTTCTTC
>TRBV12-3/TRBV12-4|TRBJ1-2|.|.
CASSPGQHYGYTF
TGTGCCAGCAGCCCGGGACAACACTATGGCTACACCTTC
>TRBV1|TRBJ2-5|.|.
CTSSQDRWGRGQETQYF
TGCACCAGCAGCCAAGATCGTTGGGGGAGGGGACAAGAGACCCAGTACTTC
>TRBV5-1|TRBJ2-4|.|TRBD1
CASSSETGQGIQYF
TGCGCCAGCAGCTCCGAGACAGGGCAGGGCATTCAGTACTTC
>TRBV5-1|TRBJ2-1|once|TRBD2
CASSPRGGRENEQFF
TGCGCCAGCAGCCCCCGAGGCGGGAGGGAAAATGAGCAGTTCTTC
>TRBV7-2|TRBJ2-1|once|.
CASSLGRANEQFF
TGTGCCAGCAGCTTAGGCAGGGCCAATGAGCAGTTCTTC
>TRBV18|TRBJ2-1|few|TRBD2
CASSPWGTSGNNEQFF
TGTGCCAGCTCACCGTGGGGGACTAGCGGGAACAATGAGCAGTTCTTC
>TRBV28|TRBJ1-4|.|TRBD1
CASSNTGTGDSNEKLFF
TGTGCCAGCAGTAATACCGGGACAGGGGATTCTAATGAAAAACTGTTTTTT